This TCR beta chain was identified during a study of CD8 T cells in Susac syndrome. Study findings and constraints: It was acknowledged in the study that its TCR sequencing and HLA analysis involved a relatively small number of individuals.

On this clonotype itself: Its specificity is unknown.

CD8+ and CD4+ T cells from blood underwent TCR beta sequencing. TEMRA cells were FACS-enriched, with CD8+ and CD4+ T cells isolated negatively. Random hexamers were used to reverse transcribe about 0.5 to 1 ug of RNA. Amplification of TCR beta CDR3 used immunoSEQ multiplex PCR across 54 Vbeta and 13 Jbeta. TCRdb re-analysed the immunoSEQ multiplex PCR reads in MiXCR, keeping a single row per CDR3 protein. Of about 180,000 distinct CDR3 sequences in the sample, around 95% are singletons; the top ten hold 0.16%. This CDR3 contains 14 residues. V shed 0 bases and J shed 0 bases, with 9 bases lying between them. Looked up from germline, CDR1 is DFQATT and CDR2 is SNEGSKA (reference sequence).

Material: CD8+ T cells from PBMCs. The source of this sequence is a human donor with multiple sclerosis. The rearrangement uses TRBV20-1 and TRBJ2-7, with D perhaps TRBD2 (5 bases). The CDR3 nucleotides read TGCAGTGCTAGAGATCAAGGGAGCTCCTACGAGCAGTACTTC. It specifies CSARDQGSSYEQYF.